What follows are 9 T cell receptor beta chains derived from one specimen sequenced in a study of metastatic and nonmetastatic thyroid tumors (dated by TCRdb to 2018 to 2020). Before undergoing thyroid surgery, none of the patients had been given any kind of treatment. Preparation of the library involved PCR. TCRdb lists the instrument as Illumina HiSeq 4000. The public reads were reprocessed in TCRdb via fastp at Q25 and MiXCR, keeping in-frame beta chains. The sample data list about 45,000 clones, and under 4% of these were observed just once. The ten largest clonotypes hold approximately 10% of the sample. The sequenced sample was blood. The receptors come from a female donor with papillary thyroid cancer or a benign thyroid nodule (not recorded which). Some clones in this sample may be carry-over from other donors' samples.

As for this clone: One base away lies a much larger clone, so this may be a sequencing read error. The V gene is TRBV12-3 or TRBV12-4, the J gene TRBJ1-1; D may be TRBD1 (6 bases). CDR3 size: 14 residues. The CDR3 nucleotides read TGTGCCAGCAGCGCAGAGGGGGAGAACACTGACGCTTTCTTT. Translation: CASSAEGENTDAFF.

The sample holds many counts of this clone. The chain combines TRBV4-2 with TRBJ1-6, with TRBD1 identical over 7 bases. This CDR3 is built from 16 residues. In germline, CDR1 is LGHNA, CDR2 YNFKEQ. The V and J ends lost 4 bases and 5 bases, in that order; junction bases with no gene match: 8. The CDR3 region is CASSRNHGTDNSPLHF. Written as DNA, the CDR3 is TGTGCCAGCAGCCGAAACCATGGGACAGATAATTCACCCCTCCACTTT.

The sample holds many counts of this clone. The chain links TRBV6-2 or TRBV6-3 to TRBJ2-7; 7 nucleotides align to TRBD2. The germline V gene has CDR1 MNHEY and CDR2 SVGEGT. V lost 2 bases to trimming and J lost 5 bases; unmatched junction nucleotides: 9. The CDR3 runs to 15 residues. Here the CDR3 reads CASSYRGGASDEQYF. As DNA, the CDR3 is TGTGCCAGCAGTTACCGGGGAGGGGCTTCCGACGAGCAGTACTTC.

The CDR3 DNA reads as TGTGCCAGCAGTCCTAGCGGGCAGTATACGCAGTATTTT. This sequence encodes CASSPSGQYTQYF. This rearrangement joins TRBV6-1 to TRBJ2-3, with 8 bases matching TRBD2. Trimming removed 5 bases from V and 7 bases from J; junction bases left unmatched: 5. CDR1 and CDR2 (germline): MNHNS, SASEGT. This CDR3 region has 13 residues.

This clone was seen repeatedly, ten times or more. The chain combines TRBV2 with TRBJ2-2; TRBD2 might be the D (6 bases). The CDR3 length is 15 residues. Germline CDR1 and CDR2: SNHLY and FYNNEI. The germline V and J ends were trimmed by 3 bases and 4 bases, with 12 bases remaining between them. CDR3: CASSERGDVTGELFF. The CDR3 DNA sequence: TGTGCCAGCAGTGAGCGGGGCGACGTCACCGGGGAGCTGTTTTTT.

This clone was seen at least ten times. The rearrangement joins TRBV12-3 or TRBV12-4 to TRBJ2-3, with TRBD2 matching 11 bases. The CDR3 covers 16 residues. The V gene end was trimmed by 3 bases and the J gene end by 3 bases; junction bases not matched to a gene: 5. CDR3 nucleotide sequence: TGTGCCAGCAGTTTTGGACTAGCGGGTATAACAGATACGCAGTATTTT. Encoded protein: CASSFGLAGITDTQYF.

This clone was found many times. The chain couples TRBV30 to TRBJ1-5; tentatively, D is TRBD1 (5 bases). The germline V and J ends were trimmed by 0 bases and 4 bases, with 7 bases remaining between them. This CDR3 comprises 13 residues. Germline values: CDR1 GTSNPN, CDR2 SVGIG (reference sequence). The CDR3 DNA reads TGTGCCTGGAGTGTCAGGGATAATCAGCCCCAGCATTTT. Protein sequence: CAWSVRDNQPQHF.

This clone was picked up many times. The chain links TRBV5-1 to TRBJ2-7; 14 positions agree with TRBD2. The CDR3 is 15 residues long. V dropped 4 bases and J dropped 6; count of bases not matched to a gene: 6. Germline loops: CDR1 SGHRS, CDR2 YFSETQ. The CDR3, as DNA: TGCGCCAGCAGCAAGGGACTAGCGGGAGTTGTCGAGCAGTACTTC. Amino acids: CASSKGLAGVVEQYF.

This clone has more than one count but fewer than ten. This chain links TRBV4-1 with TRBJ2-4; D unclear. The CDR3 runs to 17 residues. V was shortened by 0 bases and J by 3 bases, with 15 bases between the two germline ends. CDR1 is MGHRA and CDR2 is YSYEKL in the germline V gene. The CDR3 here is CASSQEAKTLDKNIQYF. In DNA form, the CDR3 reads TGCGCCAGCAGCCAAGAAGCGAAGACCCTGGACAAAAACATTCAGTACTTC.